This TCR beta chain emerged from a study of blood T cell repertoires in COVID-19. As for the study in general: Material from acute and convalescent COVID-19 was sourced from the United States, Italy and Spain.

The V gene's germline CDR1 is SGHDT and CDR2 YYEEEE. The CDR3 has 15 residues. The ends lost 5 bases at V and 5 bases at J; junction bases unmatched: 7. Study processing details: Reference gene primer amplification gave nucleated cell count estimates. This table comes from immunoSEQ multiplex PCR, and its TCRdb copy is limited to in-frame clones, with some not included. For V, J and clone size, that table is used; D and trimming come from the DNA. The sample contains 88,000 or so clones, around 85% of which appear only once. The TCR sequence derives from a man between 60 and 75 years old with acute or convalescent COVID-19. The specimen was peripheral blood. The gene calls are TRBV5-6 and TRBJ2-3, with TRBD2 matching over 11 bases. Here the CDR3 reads CASRSSGGAVDTQYF. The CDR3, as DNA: TGTGCCAGCAGAAGTAGCGGGGGGGCCGTAGATACGCAGTATTTT.